This T cell receptor (beta chain) is from a study of cytomegalovirus exposure and HLA in healthy donors. CDR3 size: 15 residues. The germline CDR1 and CDR2 sequences are SGDLS and YYNGEE. Trimming took 1 base from V and 5 from J, leaving 14 bases between them. PCR primers comprised 60 Vbeta and 13 Jbeta primers. The repertoire was sequenced with immunoSEQ multiplex PCR; TCRdb's copy has only in-frame clones and lacks some. There are about 140,000 clones in the sample; 66% occur only once, and 5.5% to 7% lies in the top ten. Findings of the study overall: Through in vitro validation, three CMV-associated chains were shown to be specific for CMV antigens. Several V segments, TRBV6-2 and TRBV6-3 among them, could not be told apart and were dropped. TCR beta sequences numbering around 15,000 were associated with HLA alleles at 0.05 false discovery rate in a later analysis.

Concerning this clone itself: Its antigen is unidentified.

The clonotype was recovered from a woman aged 55-69 years in good health and CMV-seronegative. The genes are TRBV9 and TRBJ2-3; tentative D call: TRBD2 (7 bases). The sequencing sample was made of PBMCs. CDR3 coding DNA: TGTGCCAGCAGCGTAAGGGGGGGCGTGAGAGATACGCAGTATTTT. Translated, it gives CASSVRGGVRDTQYF.